Below, one T cell receptor beta chain is given with its context. The data were taken from a study of blood T cell repertoires in COVID-19. Libraries were prepared by immunoSEQ multiplex PCR; TCRdb keeps only in-frame clonotypes and omits some of them. The sample has more than 110,000 clones; under 90% are singletons. Trimming cost V 5 bases and J 10 bases, with 12 bases left between them. Germline V gene sequence: CDR1 PRHDT, CDR2 FYEKMQ (reference sequence). The CDR3 has 12 amino acids. The chain uses TRBV13 and TRBJ2-1; maybe TRBD2 (6 bases). The sample comprised PBMCs or T cells enriched from blood (not recorded which). This clonotype was sampled from a woman aged 18-35 years who had been exposed to COVID-19. The CDR3 here is CASSTQGGEQFF. Written as DNA, the CDR3 is TGTGCCAGCAGCACCCAAGGAGGGGAGCAGTTCTTC.